These T cell receptor beta chains were read from a single sample in a study of blood T cell repertoires in COVID-19. Repertoires were generated with immunoSEQ multiplex PCR, while TCRdb's copy carries only in-frame clones and drops some. The sample shows 130,000 to 150,000 clones, approximately 90% of them seen only once. Sequenced material: PBMCs or T cells enriched from blood (not recorded which). The receptors here all came from a woman aged 25 to 39 with acute COVID-19. CDR3s include the opening cysteine and the closing phenylalanine or tryptophan. The D gene is left open where the match is weak. Clone size is shown for a subset of rows, as once, few, many or a class of expanded clone.

v_call	clone_size	d_call	j_call	cdr3_nt	cdr3_aa
TRBV24-1	.	TRBD2	TRBJ2-3	TGTGCCACCAGGGAACAACGTTTAGCGGGACGCACAGATACGCAGTATTTT	CATREQRLAGRTDTQYF
TRBV19	.	.	TRBJ1-4	TGTGCCAGTAGTATACCAGCGGCAGGGGCTGAAAAACTGTTTTTT	CASSIPAAGAEKLFF
TRBV7-2	.	.	TRBJ2-2	TGTGCCAGCAGCAACTCTTACACCGGGGAGCTGTTTTTT	CASSNSYTGELFF
TRBV5-1	.	.	TRBJ1-1	TGCGCCAGCAGCTTGGTCACGGTCACTGAAGCTTTCTTT	CASSLVTVTEAFF
TRBV28	few	.	TRBJ1-4	TGTGCCAGCAGTTCAGGGACAACTATGAATGAAAAACTGTTTTTT	CASSSGTTMNEKLFF
TRBV5-1	.	.	TRBJ1-3	TGCGCCAGCAGAGTTCAGGCGGGCGGAAACACCATATATTTT	CASRVQAGGNTIYF
TRBV20-1	once	.	TRBJ2-3	TGCAGTGCTAGTAGCGGACTATCCTCAGATACGCAGTATTTT	CSASSGLSSDTQYF
TRBV7-2	.	TRBD1	TRBJ2-5	TGTGCCAGCAGCTTAATGGGGACAGGGGAGACCCAGTACTTC	CASSLMGTGETQYF
TRBV4-1	.	.	TRBJ2-3	TGCGCCAGCAGCCGAGTGCGGCAGGGGACAGATACGCAGTATTTT	CASSRVRQGTDTQYF
TRBV9	.	TRBD1	TRBJ1-3	TGTGCCAGCAGCACCGGACAGGCTGGAAACACCATATATTTT	CASSTGQAGNTIYF
TRBV3-1/TRBV3-2	.	.	TRBJ1-5	TGTGCCAGCAGCCGACCGGGGGGCTGCAATCAGCCCCAGCATTTT	CASSRPGGCNQPQHF
TRBV5-1	.	TRBD1	TRBJ2-7	TGCGCCAGCAGCTACCGGACAGGGCGGTCCTACGAGCAGTACTTC	CASSYRTGRSYEQYF
TRBV27	.	.	TRBJ1-6	TGTGCCAGCAGCCTGAACGGGGGATCACCCCTCCACTTT	CASSLNGGSPLHF
TRBV28	.	TRBD1	TRBJ1-2	TGTGCCAGCAGTCCCATGTCCGGAGGGGGCGGCTATGGCTACACCTTC	CASSPMSGGGGYGYTF
TRBV11-3	.	.	TRBJ2-7	TGTGCCAGCAGCTTAGGGCAGGGAAGCTCCGAGCAGTACTTC	CASSLGQGSSEQYF
TRBV9	.	.	TRBJ1-2	TGTGCCAGCAGCGTAGATATCTTGTCCTATGGCTACACCTTC	CASSVDILSYGYTF
TRBV9	.	.	TRBJ1-1	TGTGCCAGCAGCGCGCGGGGGAACACTGAAGCTTTCTTT	CASSARGNTEAFF
TRBV10-1	.	.	TRBJ2-1	TGCGCCAGCAGTATAAAGAGCTCCTACAATGAGCAGTTCTTC	CASSIKSSYNEQFF
TRBV29-1	.	TRBD2	TRBJ2-3	TGCAGCGCCCTTGGGGCGGGAGGGAGCACAGATACGCAGTATTTT	CSALGAGGSTDTQYF
TRBV28	.	TRBD1	TRBJ1-4	TGTGCCAGCAGTTCCCCCCAACAGGGGGCGTTTCCTAATGAAAAACTGTTTTTT	CASSSPQQGAFPNEKLFF
TRBV19	.	.	TRBJ2-6	TGTGCCAGTAGTCTCACAGGACCGTGGGGCTCTGGGGCCAACGTCCTGACTTTC	CASSLTGPWGSGANVLTF
TRBV7-8	few	.	TRBJ1-3	TGTGCCAGCAGCTTAGTCGGGCAGGGTGGAAACACCATATATTTT	CASSLVGQGGNTIYF
TRBV10-3	.	.	TRBJ1-5	TGTGCCATCAGTGAAGGCGGATGGGGCAATCAGCCCCAGCATTTT	CAISEGGWGNQPQHF
TRBV11-3	.	.	TRBJ1-1	TGTGCCAGCAGCTTAACAGAGAACACTGAAGCTTTCTTT	CASSLTENTEAFF
TRBV23-1	.	TRBD1	TRBJ2-7	TGCGCCAGCAAGAAACAGGGGCCCTACGAGCAGTACTTC	CASKKQGPYEQYF
TRBV24-1	.	TRBD2	TRBJ2-5	TGTGCCACCAGTGTAGCGGGAGGGGCCACAGGGACCCAGTACTTC	CATSVAGGATGTQYF
TRBV19	.	TRBD1	TRBJ1-5	TGTGCCAGCCAACAGGGGGGCCTGCGCAATCAGCCCCAGCATTTT	CASQQGGLRNQPQHF
TRBV5-4	.	.	TRBJ2-5	TGTGCCAGCAGCTTGGCTCCGGGACAACAAGAGACCCAGTACTTC	CASSLAPGQQETQYF
TRBV6-2/TRBV6-3	few	.	TRBJ2-6	TGTGCCAGCAGCACCCAGGGGTCTGGGGCCAACGTCCTGACTTTC	CASSTQGSGANVLTF